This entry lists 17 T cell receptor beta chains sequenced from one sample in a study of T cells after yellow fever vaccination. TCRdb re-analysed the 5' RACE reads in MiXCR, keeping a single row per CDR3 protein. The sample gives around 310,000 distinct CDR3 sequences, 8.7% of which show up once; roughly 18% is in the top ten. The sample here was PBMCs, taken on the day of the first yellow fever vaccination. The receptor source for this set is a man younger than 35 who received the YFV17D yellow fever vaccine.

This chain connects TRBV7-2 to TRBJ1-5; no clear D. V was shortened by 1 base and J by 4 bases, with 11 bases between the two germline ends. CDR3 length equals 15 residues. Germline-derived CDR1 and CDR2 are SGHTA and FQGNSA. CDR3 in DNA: TGTGCCAGCAGCTTAGTTGGCACATTAAATCAGCCCCAGCATTTT. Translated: CASSLVGTLNQPQHF.

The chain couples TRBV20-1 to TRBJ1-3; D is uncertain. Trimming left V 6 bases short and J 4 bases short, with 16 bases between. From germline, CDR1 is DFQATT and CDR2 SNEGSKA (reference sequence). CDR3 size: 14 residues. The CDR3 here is CSAISSTEGNTIYF. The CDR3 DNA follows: TGCAGTGCCATATCGTCGACCGAGGGAAACACCATATATTTT.

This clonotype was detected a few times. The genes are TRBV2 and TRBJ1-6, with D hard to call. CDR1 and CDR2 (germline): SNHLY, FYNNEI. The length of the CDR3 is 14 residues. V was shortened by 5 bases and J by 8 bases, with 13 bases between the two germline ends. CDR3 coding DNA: TGTGCCAGCAGTCTTGGAGGGAATCATTCACCCCTCCACTTT. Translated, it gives CASSLGGNHSPLHF.

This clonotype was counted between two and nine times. DNA of the CDR3: TGTGCCAGCAGTACCCCGACTTACACAGATACGCAGTATTTT. Its protein product is CASSTPTYTDTQYF. This chain joins TRBV6-2 or TRBV6-3 and TRBJ2-3, with unresolved D. V was clipped by 5 bases and J by 2 bases, with 11 bases between them. Per germline, CDR1 MNHEY and CDR2 SVGEGT. The CDR3 length is 14 residues.

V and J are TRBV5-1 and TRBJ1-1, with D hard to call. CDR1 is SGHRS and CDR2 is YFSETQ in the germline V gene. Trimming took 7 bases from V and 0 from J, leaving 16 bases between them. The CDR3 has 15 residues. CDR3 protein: CASSRSGDMNTEAFF. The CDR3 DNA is TGCGCCAGCTCCCGAAGCGGAGATATGAACACTGAAGCTTTCTTT.

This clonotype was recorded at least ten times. The CDR3 loop is CASSKPGEGNEQFF. As DNA, the CDR3 is TGTGCCAGCAGCAAGCCGGGGGAGGGTAATGAGCAGTTCTTC. This chain uses TRBV6-2 or TRBV6-3 with TRBJ2-1; 7 positions agree with TRBD2. J gave up 7 bases and V 6 bases, and 9 bases lay outside the gene matches. Per germline, CDR1 MNHEY and CDR2 SVGEGT. This CDR3 spans 14 amino acids.

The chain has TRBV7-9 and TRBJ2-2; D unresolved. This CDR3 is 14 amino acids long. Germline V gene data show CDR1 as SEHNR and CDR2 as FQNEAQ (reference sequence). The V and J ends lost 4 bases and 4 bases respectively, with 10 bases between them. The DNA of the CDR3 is TGTGCCAGCAGCTCCGGCAGAGGCACCGGGGAGCTGTTTTTT. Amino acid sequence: CASSSGRGTGELFF.

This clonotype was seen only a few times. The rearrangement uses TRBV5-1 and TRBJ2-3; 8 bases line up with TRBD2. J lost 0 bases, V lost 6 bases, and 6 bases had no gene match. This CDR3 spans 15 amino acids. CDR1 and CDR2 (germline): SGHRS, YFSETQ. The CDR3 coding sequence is TGCGCCAGCACATACTCGGGGGGGAGCACAGATACGCAGTATTTT. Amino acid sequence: CASTYSGGSTDTQYF. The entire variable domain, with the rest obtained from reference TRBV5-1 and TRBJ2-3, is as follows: KAGVTQTPRYLIKTRGQQVTLSCSPISGHRSVSWYQQTPGQGLQFLFEYFSETQRNKGNFPGRFSGRQFSNSRSEMNVSTLELGDSALYLCASTYSGGSTDTQYFGPGTRLTVL.

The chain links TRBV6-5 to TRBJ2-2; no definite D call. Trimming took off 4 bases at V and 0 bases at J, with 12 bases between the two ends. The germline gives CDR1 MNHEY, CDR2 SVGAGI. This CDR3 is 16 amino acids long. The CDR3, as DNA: TGTGCCAGCAGTTTTCACGCCGAACCGAACACCGGGGAGCTGTTTTTT. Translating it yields CASSFHAEPNTGELFF.

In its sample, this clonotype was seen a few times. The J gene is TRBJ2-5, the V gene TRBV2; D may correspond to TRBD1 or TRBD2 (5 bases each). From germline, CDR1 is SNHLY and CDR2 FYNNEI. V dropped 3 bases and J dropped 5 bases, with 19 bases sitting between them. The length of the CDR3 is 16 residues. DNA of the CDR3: TGTGCCAGCAGTGAGGGACCCCCCGGGAACTACGAGACCCAGTACTTC. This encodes CASSEGPPGNYETQYF.

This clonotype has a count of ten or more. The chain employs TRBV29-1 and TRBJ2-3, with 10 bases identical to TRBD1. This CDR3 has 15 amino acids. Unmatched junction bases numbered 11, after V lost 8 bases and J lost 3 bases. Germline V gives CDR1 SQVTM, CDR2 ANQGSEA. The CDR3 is CSFAMGTGVTDTQYF. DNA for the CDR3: TGCAGCTTCGCGATGGGGACAGGGGTTACAGATACGCAGTATTTT.

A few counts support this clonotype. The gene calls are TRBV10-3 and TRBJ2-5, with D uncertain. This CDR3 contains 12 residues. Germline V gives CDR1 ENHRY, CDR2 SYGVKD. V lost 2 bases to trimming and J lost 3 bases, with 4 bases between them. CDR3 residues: CAISEREETQYF. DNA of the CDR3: TGTGCCATCAGTGAGAGGGAAGAGACCCAGTACTTC.

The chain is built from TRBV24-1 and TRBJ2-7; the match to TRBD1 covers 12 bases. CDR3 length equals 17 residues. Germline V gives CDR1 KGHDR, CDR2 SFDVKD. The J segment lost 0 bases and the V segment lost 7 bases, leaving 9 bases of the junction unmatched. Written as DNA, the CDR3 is TGTGCCACCAGCGAGGGACAGGGGGCCGCTAACTCCTACGAGCAGTACTTC. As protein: CATSEGQGAANSYEQYF.

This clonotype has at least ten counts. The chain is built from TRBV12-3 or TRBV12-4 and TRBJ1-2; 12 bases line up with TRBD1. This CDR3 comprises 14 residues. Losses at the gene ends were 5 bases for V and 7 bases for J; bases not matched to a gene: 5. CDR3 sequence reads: CASSRDRGRGGYTF. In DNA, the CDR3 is TGTGCCAGCAGTCGGGACAGGGGGCGCGGTGGCTACACCTTC.

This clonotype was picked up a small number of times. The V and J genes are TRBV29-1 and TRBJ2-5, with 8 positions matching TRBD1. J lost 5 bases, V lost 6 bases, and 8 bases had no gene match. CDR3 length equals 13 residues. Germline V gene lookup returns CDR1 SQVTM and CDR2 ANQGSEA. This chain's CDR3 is CSVDTTGAETQYF. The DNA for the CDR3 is TGCAGCGTCGACACGACAGGGGCGGAGACCCAGTACTTC.

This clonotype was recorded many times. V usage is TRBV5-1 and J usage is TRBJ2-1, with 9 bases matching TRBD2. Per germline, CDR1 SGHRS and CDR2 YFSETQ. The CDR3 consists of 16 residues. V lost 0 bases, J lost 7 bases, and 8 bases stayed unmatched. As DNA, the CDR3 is TGCGCCAGCAGCTTGGCAGGCGGGGGGGCCCGGAATGAGCAGTTCTTC. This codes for CASSLAGGGARNEQFF.

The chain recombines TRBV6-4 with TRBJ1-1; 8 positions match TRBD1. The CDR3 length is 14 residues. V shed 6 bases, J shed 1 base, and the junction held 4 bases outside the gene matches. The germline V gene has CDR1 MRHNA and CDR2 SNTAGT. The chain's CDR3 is CASRADRANTEAFF. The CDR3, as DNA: TGTGCCAGCAGGGCGGACAGGGCGAACACTGAAGCTTTCTTT.